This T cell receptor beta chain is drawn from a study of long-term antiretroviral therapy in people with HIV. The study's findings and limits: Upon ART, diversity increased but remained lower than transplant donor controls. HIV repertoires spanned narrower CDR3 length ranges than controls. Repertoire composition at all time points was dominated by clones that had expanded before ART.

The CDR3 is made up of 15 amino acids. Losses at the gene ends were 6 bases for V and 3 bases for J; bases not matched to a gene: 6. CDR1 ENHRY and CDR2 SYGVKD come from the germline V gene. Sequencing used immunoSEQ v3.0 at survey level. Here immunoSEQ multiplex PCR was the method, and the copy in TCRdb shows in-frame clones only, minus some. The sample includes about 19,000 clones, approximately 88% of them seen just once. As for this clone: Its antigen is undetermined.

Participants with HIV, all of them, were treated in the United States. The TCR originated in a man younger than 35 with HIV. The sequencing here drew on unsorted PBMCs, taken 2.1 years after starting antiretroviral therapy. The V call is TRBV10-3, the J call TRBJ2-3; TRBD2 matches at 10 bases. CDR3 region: CAIRPSGSRTDTQYF. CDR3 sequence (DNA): TGTGCCATCAGACCTAGCGGGAGTAGGACAGATACGCAGTATTTT.